This paragraph reports one T cell receptor beta chain. Its specificity is not known. This record comes from a study of beta chain features in type 1 diabetes. Study results and caveats: For Type 1 diabetes patients, all four CD4+ subsets carried TCRB CDR3s that were moderately but significantly shorter.

One heparinised draw, averaging about 110 mL, was taken per donor. Sorted CD4+ subsets: naive, central memory, regulatory, stem cell-like memory (CD45RO/CCR7/CD25/CD127/CD95/CD27 panel). The CDR3 extends over 15 amino acids. The V gene end was trimmed by 2 bases and the J gene end by 3 bases; junction bases not matched to a gene: 4. Germline loops: CDR1 SEHNR, CDR2 FQNEAQ (reference sequence). All of the isolated RNA was reverse transcribed, so expressed TCRB transcripts were sequenced. Naive, central memory and regulatory T cell samples came to a mean of approximately 3.3 million reads. Assay: immunoSEQ multiplex PCR; the TCRdb copy retains only in-frame clones and omits some. The sample records some 150,000 clones, over 8% being singletons.

Material for sequencing was central memory CD4+ T cells from blood. J is TRBJ2-5 and V is TRBV7-9; 9 bases are shared with TRBD2. The clonotype comes from a woman aged 35 to 49 in good health. CDR3: CASSLLPSGEETQYF. The CDR3 DNA sequence: TGTGCCAGCAGCTTATTACCTAGCGGGGAAGAGACCCAGTACTTC.